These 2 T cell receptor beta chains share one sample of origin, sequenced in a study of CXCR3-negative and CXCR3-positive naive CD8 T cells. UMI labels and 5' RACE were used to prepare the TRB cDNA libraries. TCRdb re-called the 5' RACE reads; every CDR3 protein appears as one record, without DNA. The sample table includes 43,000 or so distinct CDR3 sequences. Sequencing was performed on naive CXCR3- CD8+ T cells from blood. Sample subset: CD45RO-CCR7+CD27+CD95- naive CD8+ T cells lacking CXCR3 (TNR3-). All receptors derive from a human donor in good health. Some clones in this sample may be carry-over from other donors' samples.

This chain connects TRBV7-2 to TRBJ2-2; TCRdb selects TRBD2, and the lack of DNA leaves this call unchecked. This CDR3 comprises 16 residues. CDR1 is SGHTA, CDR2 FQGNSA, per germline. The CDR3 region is CASSPMLAWGPGELFF.

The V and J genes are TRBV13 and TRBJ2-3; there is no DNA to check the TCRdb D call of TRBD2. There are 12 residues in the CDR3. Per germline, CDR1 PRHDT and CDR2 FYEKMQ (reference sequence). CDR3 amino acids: CASSLSSPSKNF. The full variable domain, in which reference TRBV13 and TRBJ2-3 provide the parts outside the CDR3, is AAGVIQSPRHLIKEKRETATLKCYPIPRHDTVYWYQQGPGQDPQFLISFYEKMQSDKGSIPDRFSAQQFSDYHSELNMSSLELGDSALYFCASSLSSPSKNFGPGTRLTVL.